The 15 T cell receptor beta chains given below trace back to one sample, sequenced in a study of cytomegalovirus exposure and HLA in healthy donors. The repertoire was sequenced with immunoSEQ multiplex PCR; TCRdb's copy has only in-frame clones and lacks some. The repertoire has around 250,000 clones, roughly 89% of them found once; the top ten carry under 0.4%. Specimen: PBMCs. All receptors come from a woman aged 18 to 35 in good health and CMV-seronegative.

The CDR3 bases are TGTGCCACCCGGGCAGGGATGGACACTGAAGCTTTCTTT. Residues: CATRAGMDTEAFF. The chain employs TRBV13 and TRBJ1-1; perhaps TRBD1 as D (5 bases). Per the germline V gene, CDR1 is PRHDT and CDR2 is FYEKMQ (reference sequence). The CDR3 sequence is 13 residues long. V lost 10 bases and J 3 bases, leaving 15 bases between the germline ends.

CDR3 sequence reads: CASSSRQGMNTEAFF. DNA for the CDR3: TGTGCCAGCAGCTCCCGACAGGGAATGAACACTGAAGCTTTCTTT. This rearrangement joins TRBV11-2 to TRBJ1-1, with 7 bases fitting TRBD1. This CDR3 comprises 15 residues. Germline V gene data show CDR1 as SGHAT and CDR2 as FQNNGV. Unmatched junction bases numbered 5, after V lost 4 bases and J lost 0 bases.

This clone was detected only once. This chain links TRBV2 with TRBJ2-6; the match to TRBD2 covers 16 bases. The germline V gene encodes CDR1 SNHLY and CDR2 FYNNEI. The CDR3 totals 20 residues. Trimming took 6 bases from V and 1 from J; bases not matched to a gene: 9. The CDR3 reads CASRPGLAGGPFSGANVLTF. The CDR3 bases are TGTGCCAGCAGGCCGGGACTAGCGGGGGGGCCTTTTTCTGGGGCCAACGTCCTGACTTTC.

This chain connects TRBV6-5 to TRBJ2-3; the match to TRBD1 covers 7 bases. Per the germline V gene, CDR1 is MNHEY and CDR2 is SVGAGI. V lost 6 bases and J lost 6; bases outside the gene matches: 12. This CDR3 is 15 amino acids long. DNA for the CDR3: TGTGCCAGCAGGATCGACAGGGCAAGAGTGGATACGCAGTATTTT. Amino acid sequence: CASRIDRARVDTQYF.

The rearrangement uses TRBV5-1 and TRBJ2-1, with 14 bases aligning to TRBD2. This CDR3 comprises 16 residues. Germline CDR1 SGHRS, CDR2 YFSETQ. Unmatched junction bases numbered 4, after V lost 0 bases and J lost 8 bases. CDR3 in DNA: TGCGCCAGCAGCTTGGCGACTAGCGGGGGGGCAGATGAGCAGTTCTTC. It translates to CASSLATSGGADEQFF.

This sequence joins TRBV5-6 and TRBJ2-7; a weak D match, TRBD1 (6 bases). The CDR3 runs 14 residues. V was cut by 2 bases and J by 0 bases, with 9 bases left in between. Per germline, CDR1 SGHDT and CDR2 YYEEEE. The CDR3 reads CASSLGQPSYEQYF. CDR3 sequence (DNA): TGTGCCAGCAGCTTAGGACAGCCCTCCTACGAGCAGTACTTC.

The V gene is TRBV7-2, the J gene TRBJ2-5; 7 bases fit TRBD2. This CDR3 spans 14 amino acids. The V and J ends lost 1 base and 2 bases, in that order; junction bases with no gene match: 1. CDR1 is SGHTA, CDR2 FQGNSA, per germline. CDR3 residues: CASSLGGLQETQYF. CDR3 DNA sequence: TGTGCCAGCAGCTTAGGGGGACTACAAGAGACCCAGTACTTC.

This clone was observed a few times. This chain links TRBV7-8 with TRBJ2-7, with a possible D match to TRBD2 (6 bases). Germline V CDR1 and CDR2: SGHVS, FQNEAQ. Trimming took off 3 bases at V and 3 bases at J, with 9 bases between the two ends. This CDR3 comprises 13 residues. The CDR3 nucleotides read TGTGCCAGCAGCTTGGGACTTAACTACGAGCAGTACGTC. Encoded protein: CASSLGLNYEQYV.

This clone was detected only once. This chain connects TRBV19 to TRBJ1-1; D remains ambiguous. V shed 4 bases and J shed 4 bases, with 10 bases lying between them. CDR3 size: 13 residues. Germline CDR1 LNHDA, CDR2 SQIVND (reference sequence). The CDR3 coding sequence is TGTGCCAGTAGTAACCGCGGGTTCACTGAAGCTTTCTTT. This translates into CASSNRGFTEAFF.

The chain combines TRBV6-6 with TRBJ2-1; 12 bases are a match to TRBD2. The V segment lost 6 bases and the J segment 6 bases; nucleotides outside the gene matches: 6. CDR3 length: 15 residues. In germline, CDR1 is MNHNY, CDR2 SVGAGI (reference sequence). This CDR3 is CASSRLAGDFNEQFF. The DNA for the CDR3 is TGTGCCAGCAGCCGACTAGCGGGGGATTTCAATGAGCAGTTCTTC.

The J gene is TRBJ2-1, the V gene TRBV30, with D possibly matching TRBD2 (6 bases). The CDR3 is 15 residues long. V lost 0 bases, J lost 6 bases, and 15 bases lay in between. CDR1 GTSNPN and CDR2 SVGIG come from the germline V gene (reference sequence). The CDR3 protein is CAWSVGGAASNEQFF. The CDR3 bases are TGTGCCTGGAGTGTTGGCGGGGCCGCCTCCAATGAGCAGTTCTTC.

This clone has a single count. The chain employs TRBV9 and TRBJ1-1, with D unclear. The CDR3 extends over 14 amino acids. V lost 3 bases, J lost 4 bases, and 13 bases lay in between. The germline V gene has CDR1 SGDLS and CDR2 YYNGEE. For the CDR3, the DNA is TGTGCCAGCAGCGCCCCACTCGGGAGCACTGAAGCTTTCTTT. Residues: CASSAPLGSTEAFF.

The rearrangement joins TRBV7-9 to TRBJ1-1; a possible D gene is TRBD1 (5 bases). Germline values: CDR1 SEHNR, CDR2 FQNEAQ (reference sequence). This CDR3 contains 13 residues. Trimming took 4 bases from V and 7 from J, leaving 13 bases between them. The CDR3 reads CASSWEGPDEAFF. The CDR3 DNA follows: TGTGCCAGCAGCTGGGAGGGGCCCGATGAAGCTTTCTTT. The complete variable domain, with remaining parts taken from reference TRBV7-9 and TRBJ1-1, reads DTGVSQNPRHKITKRGQNVTFRCDPISEHNRLYWYRQTLGQGPEFLTYFQNEAQLEKSRLLSDRFSAERPKGSFSTLEIQRTEQGDSAMYLCASSWEGPDEAFFGQGTRLTVV.

The gene calls are TRBV7-9 and TRBJ1-4; D is uncertain. Germline assignment: CDR1 SEHNR and CDR2 FQNEAQ (reference sequence). The CDR3 runs to 15 residues. V lost 2 bases, J lost 3 bases, and 10 bases lay in between. DNA of the CDR3: TGTGCCAGCAGCTTATGGTCAGATTCTAATGAAAAACTGTTTTTT. Protein product: CASSLWSDSNEKLFF.

This sequence joins TRBV28 and TRBJ1-1; maybe TRBD1 (5 bases). The germline gives CDR1 MDHEN, CDR2 SYDVKM. Trimming took 10 bases from V and 8 from J, leaving 23 bases between them. The CDR3 consists of 14 residues. The CDR3 coding sequence is TGTGCCACCAGATTAAATGGGGGAGGAACCGAAGCTTTCTTT. It codes for CATRLNGGGTEAFF.